This entry lists 9 T cell receptor beta chains sequenced from one sample in a study of regulatory T cells in long-lasting Graves disease. Time point: newly diagnosed GD, antithyroid drugs for less than 3 months. The TCR library used RNA extracted from PBMCs. Investigators prepared the TCR beta libraries by applying iRepertoire HTBI primers and Arm-PCR of CDR3 regions. TCRdb re-called the multiplex PCR reads with MiXCR, one entry per CDR3 protein. This sample has 250,000 or so distinct CDR3 sequences; 20% to 25% occur once, and the top ten carry around 14%. The starting material was peripheral blood mononuclear cells (PBMCs), obtained at new diagnosis, from a patient treated with antithyroid drugs. The receptor source for this set is a female donor with Graves disease.

The chain uses TRBV12-3 or TRBV12-4 and TRBJ2-3; TRBD1 matches 9 bases. Losses at the gene ends were 4 bases for V and 3 bases for J; bases not matched to a gene: 11. The CDR3 totals 17 residues. In DNA, the CDR3 is TGTGCCAGCAGTTCCCCCGGGACAGGGCAATGGACAGATACGCAGTATTTT. Translated: CASSSPGTGQWTDTQYF.

This clonotype was seen only a few times. This chain uses TRBV12-3 or TRBV12-4 with TRBJ1-3; D gene uncertain. V was trimmed by 2 bases and J by 3 bases, leaving 5 bases between them. The CDR3 sequence is 13 residues long. CDR3 in DNA: TGTGCCAGCAGTTTAATATATGGAAACACCATATATTTT. This codes for CASSLIYGNTIYF.

With regard to this clonotype: A far larger clone is one base from this, pointing to a likely read error. The chain joins TRBV7-2 to TRBJ2-5; the D gene is possibly TRBD1 (6 bases). Near its end, the DNA agrees better with TRBJ2-3, so the J call may be wrong. Germline loops: CDR1 SGHTA, CDR2 FQGNSA. This CDR3 contains 13 residues. The CDR3 loop is CANSADRTHTQYF. The CDR3, as DNA: TGTGCCAACAGCGCAGACAGGACCCATACGCAGTATTTT.

This clonotype was observed many times. The V call is TRBV7-3, the J call TRBJ2-2; no firm D call. Per germline, CDR1 SGHTA and CDR2 FQGTGA. V was cut by 3 bases and J by 1 base, with 3 bases left in between. This CDR3 spans 13 amino acids. The CDR3 nucleotides read TGTGCCAGCAGCTTGAAGAACACCGGGGAGCTGTTTTTT. Protein product: CASSLKNTGELFF.

Ten or more counts support this clonotype. The chain employs TRBV5-1 and TRBJ2-7; the D gene could be TRBD1 or TRBD2 (5 bases each). There are 15 residues in the CDR3. V dropped 4 bases and J dropped 0 bases, with 14 bases sitting between them. Germline V gene sequence: CDR1 SGHRS, CDR2 YFSETQ. The CDR3 nucleotides are TGCGCCAGCAGCGTGAGGGGTTCAAGCTCCTACGAGCAGTACTTC. Translated: CASSVRGSSSYEQYF.

V and J are TRBV4-3 and TRBJ1-3; D ambiguous. The germline V gene has CDR1 LGHNA and CDR2 YSLEER. This CDR3 region has 16 residues. The V end lost 0 bases, the J end lost 0 bases, and 9 bases lay between the germline ends. CDR3 in amino acids: CASSQERKISGNTIYF. DNA of the CDR3: TGCGCCAGCAGCCAAGAAAGGAAGATCTCTGGAAACACCATATATTTT.

This clonotype was found many times. This chain links TRBV28 with TRBJ2-3; TRBD2 matches at 8 bases. CDR3 length: 15 residues. Germline V gene lookup returns CDR1 MDHEN and CDR2 SYDVKM. The V segment lost 9 bases and the J segment 5 bases; nucleotides outside the gene matches: 13. The CDR3, as DNA: TGTGCCAGTACTAAGGGCGGGGGGCGGAGAGATACGCAGTATTTT. Encoded protein: CASTKGGGRRDTQYF.

This clonotype was detected many times. This chain uses TRBV20-1 with TRBJ1-6; 8 nucleotides match TRBD1. From germline, CDR1 is DFQATT and CDR2 SNEGSKA (reference sequence). The trim removed 3 bases at V and 7 bases at J, leaving 5 bases unmatched. The CDR3 consists of 14 residues. The CDR3 DNA reads TGCAGTGCTAGCCGACAGGGGTGGAATTCACCCCTCCACTTT. Protein sequence: CSASRQGWNSPLHF.

The V gene is TRBV25-1, the J gene TRBJ2-6; D uncertain. V gave up 6 bases and J gave up 2 bases, with 5 bases separating them. The CDR3 totals 13 residues. Germline CDR1 MGHDK, CDR2 SYGVNS. The CDR3 nucleotides are TGTGCCAGCAGACGAACTGGGGCCAACGTCCTGACTTTC. Encoded protein: CASRRTGANVLTF.